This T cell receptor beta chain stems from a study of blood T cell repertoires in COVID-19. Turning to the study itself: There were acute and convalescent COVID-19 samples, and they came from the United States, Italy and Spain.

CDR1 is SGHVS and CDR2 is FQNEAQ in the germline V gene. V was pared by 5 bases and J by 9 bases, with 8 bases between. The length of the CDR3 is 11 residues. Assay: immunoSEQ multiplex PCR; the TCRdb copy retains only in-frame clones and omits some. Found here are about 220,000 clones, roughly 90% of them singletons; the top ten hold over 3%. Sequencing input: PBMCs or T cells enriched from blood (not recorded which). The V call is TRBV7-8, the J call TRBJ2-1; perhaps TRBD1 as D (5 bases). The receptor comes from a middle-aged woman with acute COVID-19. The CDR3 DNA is TGTGCCAGCAGCCGCCAGGGTGAGCAGTTCTTC. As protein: CASSRQGEQFF.